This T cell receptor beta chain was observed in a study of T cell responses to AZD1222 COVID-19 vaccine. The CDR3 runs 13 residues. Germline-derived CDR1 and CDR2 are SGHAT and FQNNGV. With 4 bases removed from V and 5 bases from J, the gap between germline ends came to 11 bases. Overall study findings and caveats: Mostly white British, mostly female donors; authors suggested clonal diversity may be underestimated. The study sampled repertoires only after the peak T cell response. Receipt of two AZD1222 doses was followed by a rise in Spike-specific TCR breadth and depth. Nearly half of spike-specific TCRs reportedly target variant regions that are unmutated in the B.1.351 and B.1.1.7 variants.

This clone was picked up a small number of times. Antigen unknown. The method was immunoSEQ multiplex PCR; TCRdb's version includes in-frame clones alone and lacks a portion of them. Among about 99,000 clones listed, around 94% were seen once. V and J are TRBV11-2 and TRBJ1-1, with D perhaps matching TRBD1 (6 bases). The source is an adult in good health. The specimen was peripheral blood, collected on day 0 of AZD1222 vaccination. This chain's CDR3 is CASSSRRGTEAFF. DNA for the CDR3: TGTGCCAGCAGCTCCAGAAGGGGGACTGAAGCTTTCTTT.